These T cell receptor beta chains were read from a single sample in a study of Tregs in tolerant kidney transplant recipients. The data were produced by immunoSEQ multiplex PCR, yet TCRdb's version contains in-frame clones alone and is incomplete. The table records 50,000 or so clones, around nine tenths of them present only once. Sample: CD8+ T cells from blood (PBMCs), taken 12 months after the transplant. Source of these receptors: a human patient who received a combined kidney and bone marrow transplant. Some T cells may be transferred from the graft donor. Each CDR3 is given without its conserved first and last residue. The order of the fields is clone size, J gene, V gene, CDR3 length, CDR3 protein. Size is omitted from some rows. Given values are once, few, many or a class for expanded clones.

>-|TRBJ2-7|TRBV27|15
ASGEGPGTGFSYEQY
>-|TRBJ1-3|TRBV21-1|16
ASSNLPPTGTSGNTIY
>-|TRBJ1-6|TRBV7-8|17
ASSPERALESSYNSPLH
>-|TRBJ1-3|TRBV6-7|13
ARLTLQSSGNTIY
>-|TRBJ2-3|TRBV15|15
ATSRDLLVESTDTQY
>-|TRBJ1-1|TRBV9|14
ASSARTGGRDTEAF
>-|TRBJ2-1|TRBV7-3|12
ASSPYGVGNEQF
>-|TRBJ1-5|TRBV9|14
ASSGPGQGAGGPQH
>-|TRBJ2-7|TRBV9|12
ASSVFEQTYEQY
>-|TRBJ1-1|TRBV27|13
ASSLTFSAGTEAF
>-|TRBJ1-1|TRBV7-2|15
ASSPGRFGLLNTEAF
>few|TRBJ2-7|TRBV10-2|14
ASSEGTSGMIYEQY
>-|TRBJ2-3|TRBV28|15
ASSPNRLAGGVDTQY
>-|TRBJ2-3|TRBV4-3|11
ASSPGHADTQY
>-|TRBJ1-2|TRBV15|13
ATSTDRASYYGYT
>-|TRBJ2-7|TRBV4-2|14
ASSPPSGGQPYEQY
>-|TRBJ2-7|TRBV15|11
ATSRVGVDEQY
>-|TRBJ1-2|TRBV29-1|12
SVSPGTGTYGYT
>few|TRBJ2-2|TRBV7-3|12
ASSPIGVTGELF
>-|TRBJ2-7|TRBV18|17
ASSPWDRAQTVGDYEQY
>-|TRBJ1-2|TRBV20-1|8
SAWTGAYT
>few|TRBJ2-1|TRBV4-1|14
ASSQEDTSGRNEQF
>-|TRBJ1-4|TRBV7-6|12
ASSLGGGSEKLF
>-|TRBJ2-1|TRBV7-3|13
ASSFIAGAYNEQF
>-|TRBJ2-3|TRBV28|16
ASTAMFLTETSTDTQY
>-|TRBJ2-4|TRBV30|13
AWGVYEGSKNIQY
>once|TRBJ2-3|TRBV7-9|13
ASSPDRASTDTQY
>-|TRBJ2-1|TRBV25-1|12
AVAGRRGGGEQF
>-|TRBJ2-7|TRBV5-6|10
ASSTDRYEQY
>few|TRBJ2-1|TRBV10-3|11
AILSGSSNEQF